This is a list of T cell receptor beta chains from one sample in a study of shared T cell receptors in the human thymus. Profiling relied on immunoSEQ multiplex PCR, and the TCRdb table lists in-frame clones only, not all of them. The profile shows about 610,000 clones, roughly 90% of them singletons. Another study also made use of these data, one on human thymus T cells.

The material sequenced was thymocytes. Receptors originate from a boy younger than two with a congenital heart defect. The CDR3 runs from the conserved cysteine through the conserved F or W. A D gene is named only where the DNA matches it firmly. Only some rows state a clone size, as once, few, many or a class for expanded clones.

V,D,size,J,CDR3,DNA
TRBV5-6,TRBD2,few,TRBJ2-1,CASSSGRRPYNEQFF,TGTGCCAGCAGCTCCGGGAGGAGGCCCTACAATGAGCAGTTCTTC
TRBV29-1,TRBD1,.,TRBJ2-5,CSVDPGGRETQYF,TGCAGCGTTGATCCAGGGGGCCGAGAGACCCAGTACTTC
TRBV30,TRBD2,.,TRBJ2-1,CAWTGTSGSNEQFF,TGTGCCTGGACCGGGACTAGCGGGAGTAACGAGCAGTTCTTC
TRBV28,TRBD1,.,TRBJ2-7,CASRDPGQRTYEQYF,TGTGCCAGCAGAGATCCGGGACAGCGAACCTACGAGCAGTACTTC
TRBV13,.,few,TRBJ2-7,CASSPGAAGGEQYF,TGTGCCAGCAGCCCGGGGGCCGCAGGGGGCGAGCAGTACTTC
TRBV5-5,.,.,TRBJ2-7,CASSSRGQESYEQYF,TGTGCCAGCAGCTCCAGAGGGCAAGAGTCCTACGAGCAGTACTTC
TRBV9,TRBD1,.,TRBJ1-1,CASSVGDRVLPLNTEAFF,TGTGCCAGCAGCGTGGGGGACAGGGTCCTCCCTTTGAACACTGAAGCTTTCTTT
TRBV5-3,TRBD2,.,TRBJ2-2,CARSLAGDRIAGVVGELFF,TGTGCCAGAAGCTTGGCAGGGGACCGTATAGCGGGAGTGGTCGGGGAGCTGTTTTTT
TRBV7-9,.,.,TRBJ1-5,CASSAGQATSNQPQHF,TGTGCCAGCAGCGCGGGGCAGGCCACTAGCAATCAGCCCCAGCATTTT
TRBV7-9,TRBD1,.,TRBJ2-5,CASSEGTGGDRETQYF,TGTGCCAGCAGCGAAGGGACAGGGGGGGACCGAGAGACCCAGTACTTC
TRBV7-6,TRBD2,.,TRBJ2-3,CASSLTSGITDTQYF,TGTGCCAGCAGCTTGACTAGCGGAATCACAGATACGCAGTATTTT
TRBV2,TRBD2,.,TRBJ2-7,CASSAPYGTSGPYEQYF,TGTGCCAGCAGCGCCCCGTACGGGACTAGCGGACCCTACGAGCAGTACTTC
TRBV7-9,TRBD2,.,TRBJ2-7,CASSSRTSGSYEQYF,TGTGCCAGCAGTTCCCGGACTAGCGGGAGTTACGAGCAGTACTTC
TRBV15,.,.,TRBJ2-2,CATSVRERTGELFF,TGTGCCACCAGCGTCCGGGAAAGAACCGGGGAGCTGTTTTTT
TRBV5-1,TRBD2,.,TRBJ2-7,CASSHSAGVAYEQYF,TGCGCCAGCAGCCACTCAGCGGGAGTAGCCTACGAGCAGTACTTC
TRBV7-9,TRBD2,.,TRBJ2-2,CASSLAGQRELYTGELFF,TGTGCCAGCAGCTTAGCGGGTCAGCGGGAACTATACACCGGGGAGCTGTTTTTT
TRBV12-5,.,.,TRBJ1-2,CASGFSQGTIGYTF,TGTGCTAGTGGTTTTTCCCAAGGGACAATTGGCTACACCTTC
TRBV5-1,.,.,TRBJ2-3,CASSPRTAFDPDTQYF,TGCGCCAGCAGCCCCCGGACAGCTTTCGATCCAGATACGCAGTATTTT
TRBV7-2,TRBD2,.,TRBJ2-1,CASSLRLAQAPYNEQFF,TGTGCCAGCAGCTTGAGACTAGCCCAGGCCCCTTACAATGAGCAGTTCTTC
TRBV5-1,.,.,TRBJ1-1,CASSLGGGEEAFF,TGCGCCAGCAGCTTGGGGGGCGGGGAGGAAGCTTTCTTT
TRBV28,TRBD1,.,TRBJ2-7,CASSWTGNSYEQYF,TGTGCCAGCAGTTGGACAGGGAATTCCTACGAGCAGTACTTC
TRBV9,.,.,TRBJ2-1,CASSAATRGGSYNEQFF,TGTGCCAGCAGCGCCGCGACAAGGGGAGGAAGTTACAATGAGCAGTTCTTC
TRBV27,TRBD2,.,TRBJ2-7,CASSLRWEGTYEQYF,TGTGCCAGCAGTTTAAGGTGGGAGGGAACCTACGAGCAGTACTTC
TRBV5-5,.,.,TRBJ2-6,CASSFRGSNPEIGANVLTF,TGTGCCAGCAGCTTCCGGGGTTCTAACCCCGAAATTGGGGCCAACGTCCTGACTTTC
TRBV30,TRBD2,.,TRBJ2-5,CAWGLGTSGGETQYF,TGTGCCTGGGGTTTGGGGACTAGCGGGGGAGAGACCCAGTACTTC
TRBV6-1,.,.,TRBJ2-6,CVSMSGANVLTF,TGTGTTAGTATGTCAGGGGCCAACGTCCTGACTTTC
TRBV28,TRBD1,.,TRBJ1-5,CASRDGDLGDRDSSNQPQHF,TGTGCCAGCAGGGATGGGGATTTAGGGGACAGAGATTCTAGCAATCAGCCCCAGCATTTT
TRBV7-9,TRBD1,.,TRBJ2-6,CASSLGGQGSPSGANVLTF,TGTGCCAGCAGCTTAGGGGGACAGGGGTCCCCTTCTGGGGCCAACGTCCTGACTTTC
TRBV6-1,TRBD1,.,TRBJ1-5,CASSTGGGNQPQHF,TGTGCCAGCAGTACAGGGGGCGGCAATCAGCCCCAGCATTTT
TRBV29-1,TRBD2,.,TRBJ2-5,CSVGASGYQETQYF,TGCAGCGTTGGGGCTAGCGGCTACCAAGAGACCCAGTACTTC
TRBV18,.,.,TRBJ2-1,CASSPWRDRRRGEQFF,TGTGCCAGCTCACCATGGCGGGACAGAAGGAGGGGGGAGCAGTTCTTC
TRBV29-1,TRBD1,.,TRBJ2-2,CSVGEGQGAKTGELFF,TGCAGCGTTGGGGAGGGACAGGGGGCTAAAACCGGGGAGCTGTTTTTT
TRBV1,.,few,TRBJ1-2,CTSSQPEACGYTF,TGCACCAGCAGCCAACCCGAGGCCTGTGGCTACACCTTC
TRBV28,TRBD1,.,TRBJ1-5,CAGSFTGGNQPQHF,TGTGCCGGGTCTTTTACAGGGGGCAATCAGCCCCAGCATTTT